This paragraph reports one TCR beta chain. This clonotype was observed a few times. Its recognized antigen is unknown. No much larger clonotype is one base removed from it; base qualities were not supplied. The data are from a study of T-cell reconstitution after alpha-beta-depleted transplantation in children (dated by TCRdb to 2015 to 2016). About the full investigation: T-cell immune reconstitution after TCRalphabeta/CD19-depleted allogeneic hematopoietic cell transplantation in children was quantitatively tracked in the study by means of TCR repertoire profiling. Study-level results and caveats: Over the following months the frequencies of hyperexpanded clones went down, and after one year T-cell counts and TCRbeta diversity were mostly credited to newly produced T cells. Apparently early alphabetaT-cell count recovery about two months after transplant reportedly relied on only several hundred rapidly expanded clones derived from non-depleted graft cells. In some patients, the high TCRbeta diversity seen at day 60 was put down to recipient T cells and intrathymic progenitors that had survived conditioning.

The trim is 6 bases for V and 3 bases for J, with a gap of 10 bases between the germline ends. The CDR3 numbers 13 residues from cysteine through phenylalanine. Only CDR3 DNA remains: 39 bases, in frame from the first base. CDR1 and CDR2, per the germline V gene, are SGHRS and YFSETQ. Reading the label with the study, this specimen's treatment or condition is: allogeneic hematopoietic cell transplantation with graft depleted of TCRalphabeta T cells and CD19 B cells. Transplant recipients were children who received TCRalphabeta/CD19-depleted allogeneic hematopoietic cell grafts. The library relied on PCR. The run used an Illumina HiSeq 2500. Molecular barcoding was employed in the preparation of TCR libraries, with unique molecular identifiers being used to normalize TCRbeta repertoire quantification. TCRdb reprocessed the public reads (quality trimming at Q25 with fastp, clone calling with MiXCR) and kept in-frame beta chains. One record per CDR3 amino acid sequence lists the most common genes and DNA. This sample is represented by more than 500,000 distinct CDR3 sequences; about an eighth of them were singletons. 14% of the sample comes from the top ten.

The TCR comes from a female patient aged 2-9 years who had a stem cell transplant for aplastic anemia, so the T cells may come from the graft donor. The material was PBMCs, mostly from graft donor cells, obtained 180 days after TCRalphabeta/CD19-depleted stem cell transplant. The V and J segments used are TRBV5-1 and TRBJ2-1; TRBD2 is a possible D gene, resting on 6 matching bases. CDR3 sequence: CASTSGGYNEQFF. The DNA reads TGCGCCAGCACCTCCGGGGGCTACAATGAGCAGTTCTTC.